The next 14 T cell receptor beta chains were all read from a single sample in a study of OX40 agonist ivuxolimab in advanced cancers. Library preparation was by the immunoSEQ multiplex PCR assay. TCRdb took this table from immuneACCESS and kept in-frame rearrangements with V and J called. Such tables lack part of the clones; where checked against another copy, unresolved V genes explain under half of the gap, and the rest is unexplained. This sample lists about 130,000 clones; about nine tenths were detected once. The biggest ten clones account for 1.1% of the sample. This specimen was CD4+ or CD8+ T cells sorted from blood, taken in a trial of the OX40 agonist ivuxolimab. Receptors were obtained from an adult with an advanced solid tumor such as melanoma, head and neck, liver or kidney cancer.

This sequence joins TRBV29-1 and TRBJ2-3, with a possible D match to TRBD1 (6 bases). V shed 7 bases and J shed 3 bases, with 17 bases lying between them. Germline-derived CDR1 and CDR2 are SQVTM and ANQGSEA. CDR3 length equals 14 residues. CDR3 sequence: CSATSGDGTDTQYF. The CDR3 DNA reads TGCAGCGCGACCTCAGGGGATGGTACAGATACGCAGTATTTT.

The chain uses TRBV19 and TRBJ1-1, with D perhaps TRBD1 (6 bases). The CDR3 length is 14 residues. V lost 6 bases, J lost 3 bases, and 14 bases lay in between. CDR1 LNHDA and CDR2 SQIVND come from the germline V gene (reference sequence). Written as DNA, the CDR3 is TGTGCCAGTAGGTCTCACAGGGCGGACACTGAAGCTTTCTTT. Protein: CASRSHRADTEAFF.

V usage is TRBV4-2 and J usage is TRBJ2-7; possible D gene TRBD1, 5 bases. CDR3 size: 15 residues. The ends were cut back, 0 bases at V and 3 bases at J, with 12 bases in the middle. The germline CDR1 and CDR2 sequences are LGHNA and YNFKEQ. The CDR3, as DNA: TGTGCCAGCAGCCAAGATCTGGACACCCTCTACGAGCAGTACTTC. This gives the protein CASSQDLDTLYEQYF.

The chain is built from TRBV5-1 and TRBJ2-3; D not certain. There are 14 residues in the CDR3. Looked up from germline, CDR1 is SGHRS and CDR2 is YFSETQ. V was clipped by 1 base and J by 1 base, with 7 bases between them. CDR3: CASSLPPGTDTQYF. The CDR3 DNA is TGCGCCAGCAGCTTGCCCCCTGGCACAGATACGCAGTATTTT.

This clone has only one observation. The chain recombines TRBV5-1 with TRBJ1-4, with no clear D. This CDR3 has 18 residues. Trimming left V 0 bases short and J 5 bases short, with 20 bases between. Germline V gene sequence: CDR1 SGHRS, CDR2 YFSETQ. The CDR3 protein is CASSLGAVPAGENEKLFF. CDR3 nucleotides: TGCGCCAGCAGCTTGGGGGCCGTCCCCGCAGGCGAGAATGAAAAACTGTTTTTT.

The chain is built from TRBV7-2 and TRBJ2-7, with 11 bases aligning to TRBD2. From germline, CDR1 is SGHTA and CDR2 FQGNSA. After removal of 5 bases from V and 4 bases from J, the junction contained 7 bases not matched to a gene. The CDR3 has 15 amino acids. The CDR3 spells CASSPETSGMYEQYF. For the CDR3, the DNA is TGTGCCAGCAGCCCGGAGACTAGCGGGATGTACGAGCAGTACTTC.

The chain joins TRBV19 to TRBJ1-4; D not resolved. V dropped 7 bases and J dropped 2 bases, with 8 bases sitting between them. CDR3 length equals 13 residues. Germline CDR1 and CDR2: LNHDA and SQIVND (reference sequence). The CDR3 sequence is CASTGGTNEKLFF. CDR3 nucleotide sequence: TGTGCCAGTACAGGAGGGACTAATGAAAAACTGTTTTTT.

V gene TRBV5-4 combines with J gene TRBJ1-2, with 7 bases lining up with TRBD1. This CDR3 has 14 residues. J was trimmed by 1 base and V by 6 bases; bases with no gene match: 6. The germline V gene has CDR1 SGHNT and CDR2 YYREEE (reference sequence). Here the CDR3 reads CASTNTGVNYGYTF. Written as DNA, the CDR3 is TGTGCCAGCACAAACACAGGGGTTAACTATGGCTACACCTTC.

This rearrangement joins TRBV11-3 to TRBJ2-7; 8 positions agree with TRBD1. Trimming cost V 4 bases and J 3 bases; bases outside gene matches: 5. This CDR3 contains 14 residues. Germline V gene sequence: CDR1 SGHNT, CDR2 YENEEA. The chain's CDR3 is CASSSDRGGYEQYF. CDR3 coding DNA: TGTGCCAGCAGCTCCGACAGGGGTGGCTACGAGCAGTACTTC.

This clone was recorded only once. This chain joins TRBV6-5 and TRBJ2-3; D gene uncertain. CDR3 length: 14 amino acids. V lost 0 bases to trimming and J lost 1 base, with 5 bases between them. CDR1 MNHEY and CDR2 SVGAGI come from the germline V gene. Here the CDR3 reads CASSYSSGTDTQYF. In DNA form, the CDR3 reads TGTGCCAGCAGTTACTCGAGCGGCACAGATACGCAGTATTTT.

V usage is TRBV5-1 and J usage is TRBJ2-7; tentative D call: TRBD1 (6 bases). The germline gives CDR1 SGHRS, CDR2 YFSETQ. This CDR3 has 13 amino acids. V was trimmed by 0 bases and J by 3 bases, leaving 7 bases between them. As DNA, the CDR3 is TGCGCCAGCAGCTTGGGACAGGTCTACGAGCAGTACTTC. It encodes CASSLGQVYEQYF.

The chain uses TRBV2 and TRBJ1-1; TRBD1 is a possible D gene (6 bases). This CDR3 contains 12 residues. V lost 6 bases to trimming and J lost 9 bases, with 14 bases between them. Germline CDR1 SNHLY, CDR2 FYNNEI. Here the CDR3 reads CASSNRDTKAFF. In DNA form, the CDR3 reads TGTGCCAGCAGCAACCGGGACACCAAAGCTTTCTTT. Based on the CDR3 plus reference TRBV2 and TRBJ1-1, the full variable domain is EPEVTQTPSHQVTQMGQEVILRCVPISNHLYFYWYRQILGQKVEFLVSFYNNEISEKSEIFDDQFSVERPDGSNFTLKIRSTKLEDSAMYFCASSNRDTKAFFGQGTRLTVV.

The V and J genes are TRBV7-8 and TRBJ2-7; TRBD1 might be the D (5 bases). The V end was cut by 1 base, the J end by 5 bases, with 9 bases between. This CDR3 is built from 13 residues. Germline assignment: CDR1 SGHVS and CDR2 FQNEAQ. The CDR3 region has the DNA TGTGCCAGCAGCTTAGGACAGTTAAACGAGCAGTACTTC. Protein: CASSLGQLNEQYF. The variable domain in full, completed from reference TRBV7-8 and TRBJ2-7, reads GAGVSQSPRYKVAKRGQDVALRCDPISGHVSLFWYQQALGQGPEFLTYFQNEAQLDKSGLPSDRFFAERPEGSVSTLKIQRTQQEDSAVYLCASSLGQLNEQYFGPGTRLTVT.

J is TRBJ1-5 and V is TRBV2; no clear D gene. The CDR3 spans 13 residues. The germline CDR1 and CDR2 sequences are SNHLY and FYNNEI. Trimming stripped 7 bases from V and 4 bases from J, with 11 bases between. The CDR3, as DNA: TGTGCCAGCACCCGCTCCGGAAATCAGCCCCAGCATTTT. Its protein is CASTRSGNQPQHF. Combining the CDR3 with reference TRBV2 and TRBJ1-5 gives the whole variable domain EPEVTQTPSHQVTQMGQEVILRCVPISNHLYFYWYRQILGQKVEFLVSFYNNEISEKSEIFDDQFSVERPDGSNFTLKIRSTKLEDSAMYFCASTRSGNQPQHFGDGTRLSIL.